These 20 T cell receptor beta chains share one sample of origin, sequenced in a study of T cells in Graves' hyperthyroidism and ophthalmopathy. TCR beta CDR3 regions were amplified from RNA transcripts. A first-round RT-PCR of the TCR CDR3 used the HTBI primer set. TCRdb processed the multiplex PCR reads anew with MiXCR; each CDR3 protein has one entry. The sample includes approximately 600,000 distinct CDR3 sequences, less than 25% of them seen just once. Sample: blood. The receptors shown here come from a young man with Graves' ophthalmopathy.

In its sample, this clonotype was seen once. The J gene is TRBJ2-6, the V gene TRBV7-9, with TRBD1 matching over 7 bases. The CDR3 totals 18 residues. Germline trimming cut 5 bases from V and 2 bases from J; bases unmatched to any gene: 12. Germline V gene sequence: CDR1 SEHNR, CDR2 FQNEAQ (reference sequence). For the CDR3, the DNA is TGTGCCAGCAGCCAAGATCCCGTGACAGGGACTGGGGCCAACGTCCTGACTTTC. This sequence encodes CASSQDPVTGTGANVLTF.

V gene TRBV12-3 or TRBV12-4 combines with J gene TRBJ2-7; no firm D call. The CDR3 spans 13 residues. V lost 3 bases to trimming and J lost 5 bases, with 11 bases between them. CDR3 DNA: TGTGCCAGCAGTTTGACCCCTCGGAACGAGCAGTACTTC. It yields the protein CASSLTPRNEQYF.

A few counts support this clonotype. The CDR3 here is CASSPRAVDDSPLHF. The CDR3 DNA reads as TGTGCCAGCTCACCAAGAGCGGTCGACGATTCACCCCTCCACTTT. The V call is TRBV18, the J call TRBJ1-6; D call uncertain. This CDR3 has 15 amino acids. CDR1 and CDR2 (germline): KGHSH, LQKENI. V was clipped by 2 bases and J by 8 bases, with 13 bases between them.

V gene TRBV10-3 combines with J gene TRBJ2-5; 10 bases align to TRBD1. J was trimmed by 2 bases and V by 5 bases; bases with no gene match: 20. The CDR3 totals 20 residues. CDR1 and CDR2 (germline): ENHRY, SYGVKD. CDR3 region: CAISLSTGTGADEIQETQYF. CDR3 sequence (DNA): TGTGCCATCAGTCTATCTACCGGGACAGGGGCAGACGAAATACAAGAGACCCAGTACTTC.

This clonotype has only a few counts. V usage is TRBV27 and J usage is TRBJ2-3; D perhaps matches TRBD1 (6 bases). This CDR3 has 16 residues. Trimming removed 3 bases at V and 1 base at J, with 14 bases between. Germline V gene sequence: CDR1 MNHEY, CDR2 SMNVEV (reference sequence). For the CDR3, the DNA is TGTGCCAGCAGTTTGGGCCCAGGGGCTGGCACAGATACGCAGTATTTT. Residues: CASSLGPGAGTDTQYF.

The CDR3 loop is CASSDPDRGVNTEAFF. The CDR3 nucleotides read TGTGCCAGCAGTGACCCAGACAGGGGCGTGAACACTGAAGCTTTCTTT. This chain joins TRBV6-1 and TRBJ1-1; 8 nucleotides match TRBD1. V shed 3 bases, J shed 0 bases, and the junction held 6 bases outside the gene matches. The CDR3 sequence is 16 residues long. Germline CDR1 reads MNHNS; CDR2 reads SASEGT.

The rearrangement links TRBV28 to TRBJ2-7, with a weak D call TRBD1 (6 bases). Trimming pared 4 bases from V and 8 bases from J, leaving 21 bases between. This CDR3 contains 15 residues. Germline assignment: CDR1 MDHEN and CDR2 SYDVKM. The CDR3 DNA follows: TGTGCCAGCAGTTCAAATCTGGGGGTCACAGGGAAGCAGTACTTC. Amino acid sequence: CASSSNLGVTGKQYF. The whole variable domain, remainder taken from reference TRBV28 and TRBJ2-7, is DVKVTQSSRYLVKRTGEKVFLECVQDMDHENMFWYRQDPGLGLRLIYFSYDVKMKEKGDIPEGYSVSREKKERFSLILESASTNQTSMYLCASSSNLGVTGKQYFGPGTRLTVT.

CDR3 sequence (DNA): TGTGCCAGCATCGTTCAGAGCACTAACTATGGCTACACCTTC. It encodes CASIVQSTNYGYTF. This chain joins TRBV2 and TRBJ1-2; D is uncertain. Germline CDR1 and CDR2: SNHLY and FYNNEI. CDR3 length: 14 residues. V was trimmed by 7 bases and J by 0 bases, leaving 12 bases between them.

The chain combines TRBV9 with TRBJ2-1; D is perhaps TRBD1 (6 bases). The germline V and J ends were trimmed by 4 bases and 4 bases, with 12 bases remaining between them. The CDR3 totals 14 residues. From germline, CDR1 is SGDLS and CDR2 YYNGEE. The CDR3 sequence is CASSLRDKYNEQFF. DNA of the CDR3: TGTGCCAGCAGCCTCCGGGACAAGTACAATGAGCAGTTCTTC.

The CDR3 loop is CASGTGVSSYEQYF. The CDR3 nucleotides are TGTGCCAGCGGGACAGGGGTCAGCTCCTACGAGCAGTACTTC. The chain has TRBV2 and TRBJ2-7; 10 bases align to TRBD1. CDR1 SNHLY and CDR2 FYNNEI come from the germline V gene. CDR3 length: 14 amino acids. With V trimmed by 8 bases and J by 0 bases, 4 bases remained unmatched.

The V gene is TRBV7-2, the J gene TRBJ2-5; 7 positions agree with TRBD2. CDR3 size: 16 residues. Germline V lookup: CDR1 SGHTA, CDR2 FQGNSA. J lost 5 bases, V lost 4 bases, and 13 bases had no gene match. The CDR3 region has the DNA TGTGCCAGCAGCTCCCAAGCGCGCGGGAGCTGGGAGACCCAGTACTTC. Protein sequence: CASSSQARGSWETQYF.

The chain combines TRBV2 with TRBJ2-1, with 8 bases lining up with TRBD1. The CDR3 is made up of 15 amino acids. V trimming: 9 bases; J trimming: 5 bases; junction bases outside the gene matches: 12. Looked up from germline, CDR1 is SNHLY and CDR2 is FYNNEI. The CDR3, as DNA: TGTGCCAGAAGCAGGGGGCGCCCCCCCCACAATGAGCAGTTCTTC. This sequence encodes CARSRGRPPHNEQFF.

This clonotype was picked up a small number of times. The genes are TRBV7-2 and TRBJ1-5; TRBD1 aligns across 7 bases. V dropped 0 bases and J dropped 3; count of bases not matched to a gene: 2. Germline V lookup: CDR1 SGHTA, CDR2 FQGNSA. This CDR3 region has 15 residues. Written as DNA, the CDR3 is TGTGCCAGCAGCTTAGCGGGGACAGCCAATCAGCCCCAGCATTTT. Its protein product is CASSLAGTANQPQHF.

This clonotype occurred many times. This chain links TRBV30 with TRBJ2-3; D might be TRBD1 (6 bases). V dropped 4 bases and J dropped 3 bases, with 14 bases sitting between them. In germline, CDR1 is GTSNPN, CDR2 SVGIG (reference sequence). This CDR3 comprises 14 residues. Written as DNA, the CDR3 is TGTGCCTGGAAGGGGACAAGGCATACAGATACGCAGTATTTT. Translated, it gives CAWKGTRHTDTQYF.

This clonotype has a count of ten or more. This chain connects TRBV28 to TRBJ1-5; 12 nucleotides align to TRBD1. Germline trimming cut 6 bases from V and 4 bases from J; bases unmatched to any gene: 1. This CDR3 comprises 14 residues. Germline CDR1 MDHEN, CDR2 SYDVKM. The CDR3 nucleotides are TGTGCCAGCAGGGGACAGGGGGCAAATCAGCCCCAGCATTTT. Its protein is CASRGQGANQPQHF.

This clonotype was found many times. V gene TRBV20-1 combines with J gene TRBJ2-7; 14 bases agree with TRBD2. The ends lost 2 bases at V and 5 bases at J; junction bases unmatched: 5. CDR3 size: 15 residues. From germline, CDR1 is DFQATT and CDR2 SNEGSKA (reference sequence). The CDR3 loop reads CSARRGTSGSNEQYF. The CDR3 bases are TGCAGTGCTAGACGAGGGACTAGCGGGAGTAACGAGCAGTACTTC.

The chain has TRBV11-2 and TRBJ2-7; tentative D call: TRBD2 (6 bases). Germline V CDR1 and CDR2: SGHAT, FQNNGV. Trimming stripped 2 bases from V and 2 bases from J, with 16 bases between. The CDR3 runs 16 residues. DNA for the CDR3: TGTGCCAGCAGCTTACCCCTGGAGGGCAGGACCTACGAGCAGTACTTC. Protein sequence: CASSLPLEGRTYEQYF. The full variable domain, completed using reference TRBV11-2 and TRBJ2-7, is EAGVAQSPRYKIIEKRQSVAFWCNPISGHATLYWYQQILGQGPKLLIQFQNNGVVDDSQLPKDRFSAERLKGVDSTLKIQPAKLEDSAVYLCASSLPLEGRTYEQYFGPGTRLTVT.

The V gene is TRBV5-1, the J gene TRBJ2-2; 7 bases match TRBD1. In germline, CDR1 is SGHRS, CDR2 YFSETQ. V was clipped by 0 bases and J by 6 bases; unmatched bases: 5. The CDR3 is 15 amino acids. This CDR3 reads CASSLEQGRAGELFF. The CDR3 DNA is TGCGCCAGCAGCTTGGAACAGGGGCGGGCCGGGGAGCTGTTTTTT. Full variable domain (remainder filled in from reference TRBV5-1 and TRBJ2-2): KAGVTQTPRYLIKTRGQQVTLSCSPISGHRSVSWYQQTPGQGLQFLFEYFSETQRNKGNFPGRFSGRQFSNSRSEMNVSTLELGDSALYLCASSLEQGRAGELFFGEGSRLTVL.

The chain links TRBV7-2 to TRBJ2-7; TRBD2 matches at 9 bases. CDR1 and CDR2 (germline): SGHTA, FQGNSA. The V and J ends lost 0 bases and 2 bases, in that order; junction bases with no gene match: 2. The CDR3 runs 15 residues. CDR3 residues: CASSLAGTSPYEQYF. In nucleotides, the CDR3 is TGTGCCAGCAGCTTAGCCGGGACTAGCCCCTACGAGCAGTACTTC. The variable domain in full, completed from reference TRBV7-2 and TRBJ2-7, reads GAGVSQSPSNKVTEKGKDVELRCDPISGHTALYWYRQSLGQGLEFLIYFQGNSAPDKSGLPSDRFSAERTGGSVSTLTIQRTQQEDSAVYLCASSLAGTSPYEQYFGPGTRLTVT.

This clonotype was counted between two and nine times. The chain employs TRBV6-1 and TRBJ1-2; 9 positions agree with TRBD1. Germline loops: CDR1 MNHNS, CDR2 SASEGT. This CDR3 region has 14 residues. The V segment lost 6 bases and the J segment 4 bases; nucleotides outside the gene matches: 6. The CDR3 nucleotides read TGTGCCAGCAGGGGGACAGGGTCAAGCTATGGCTACACCTTC. It specifies CASRGTGSSYGYTF.